A selection of T cell receptor beta chains follows, all from one sample in a study of pediatric ulcerative colitis. Assay: immunoSEQ multiplex PCR; the TCRdb copy retains only in-frame clones and omits some. The sample lists roughly 16,000 clones; nearly 80% were seen once. Sequenced sample: gut tissue. These receptors came from a boy aged 5-17 years who was a control in a study of pediatric ulcerative colitis. Each CDR3 is given with its conserved first and last residue. The D gene is left open where the match is weak. Clone size is stated in some rows and not others, as once, few, many or a class when expanded.

TRBJ1-5	NA	NA	TRBV27	TGTGCCAGCAGTTTTCCCGATCAGCCCCAGCATTTT	CASSFPDQPQHF
TRBJ2-7	NA	NA	TRBV7-2	TGTGCCAGCAGCTTACGGCTGCCCGTTAGCTCCTACGAGCAGTACTTC	CASSLRLPVSSYEQYF
TRBJ2-6	NA	NA	TRBV29-1	TGCAGCGTTGTAAAATCTGGGGCCAACGTCCTGACTTTC	CSVVKSGANVLTF
TRBJ2-7	NA	NA	TRBV4-3	TGCGCCAGCAGCCAAGTATCGGGCGGAAACTACGAGCAGTACTTC	CASSQVSGGNYEQYF
TRBJ1-2	NA	NA	TRBV18	TGTGCCAGCTCACCAACAGGAAACTATGGCTACACCTTC	CASSPTGNYGYTF
TRBJ2-3	NA	NA	TRBV28	TGTGCCAGCAGTCCAGTGGGGGGGCGTACAGATACGCAGTATTTT	CASSPVGGRTDTQYF
TRBJ2-1	once	NA	TRBV5-1	TGCGCCAGCAGCTTGGGATACAGACCTTATTTTAATGAGCAGTTCTTC	CASSLGYRPYFNEQFF
TRBJ1-1	once	NA	TRBV7-3	TGTGCCAGCAGCTCCATAGGGGGGGCCGCTGAAGCTTTCTTT	CASSSIGGAAEAFF
TRBJ1-1	NA	NA	TRBV6-6	TGTGCCAGCAGTTACCGGCAAACAGGGCTGGGCACTGAAGCTTTCTTT	CASSYRQTGLGTEAFF
TRBJ1-2	NA	TRBD1	TRBV10-3	TGTGCCAGCAGTTACGGACAGGACCGCTATGGCTACACCTTC	CASSYGQDRYGYTF
TRBJ1-1	NA	NA	TRBV18	TGTGCCAGCTCACTAGATACAGGGACGAACACTGAAGCTTTCTTT	CASSLDTGTNTEAFF
TRBJ2-2	NA	NA	TRBV29-1	TGCAGCGTTCCTGCTGGTTTTAGGGTAGGCACCGGGGAGCTGTTTTTT	CSVPAGFRVGTGELFF
TRBJ2-2	NA	TRBD2	TRBV4-3	TGCGCCAGCAGCCGAGGCCTAGCGGGGGGGAACACCGGGGAGCTGTTTTTT	CASSRGLAGGNTGELFF
TRBJ2-1	few	NA	TRBV29-1	TGCAGCGTTGATATAGGACATGAGCAGTTCTTC	CSVDIGHEQFF
TRBJ2-1	NA	TRBD2	TRBV5-1	TGCGCCAGCAGCCGTCTTCGACTAGCGGGGGGCGGGTACAATGAGCAGTTCTTC	CASSRLRLAGGGYNEQFF
TRBJ2-2	few	NA	TRBV5-5	TGTGCCAGCAGACATAAGGGGGCCGGGGAGCTGTTTTTT	CASRHKGAGELFF
TRBJ2-2	NA	NA	TRBV29-1	TGCAGCGCCAATCCGGGGAGTAGCCCCGGGGAGCTGTTTTTT	CSANPGSSPGELFF
TRBJ1-2	once	NA	TRBV5-1	TGCGCCAGCAGCTTTTCAGGGACCCAGGGCTACACCTTC	CASSFSGTQGYTF
TRBJ2-5	NA	TRBD2	TRBV15	TGTGCCACCAGCCATAGCGGGATTAATGTGGAGACCCAGTACTTC	CATSHSGINVETQYF
TRBJ1-1	NA	NA	TRBV6-1	TGTGCCAGCAGTGAATTGTCGGTGAACACTGAAGCTTTCTTT	CASSELSVNTEAFF
TRBJ1-6	NA	NA	TRBV5-6	TGTGCCAGCAGCTTGCTGGCCCTTAATTCACCCCTCCACTTT	CASSLLALNSPLHF
TRBJ2-7	NA	TRBD2	TRBV28	TGTGCCAGCAGCGGGGGGGGCAGGGAAGAATACTACGAGCAGTACTTC	CASSGGGREEYYEQYF
TRBJ2-7	NA	NA	TRBV5-1	TGCGCCAGCAGCTTGGAGTTGCGGTACTACGAGCAGTACTTC	CASSLELRYYEQYF
TRBJ2-2	NA	TRBD1	TRBV27	TGTGCCAGCAGTTCCATCGGACAGGGGGAAACCGGGGAGCTGTTTTTT	CASSSIGQGETGELFF
TRBJ1-1	NA	NA	TRBV15	TGTGCCACCAGCAGGGATGATAACACTGAAGCTTTCTTT	CATSRDDNTEAFF
TRBJ1-1	few	TRBD1	TRBV23-1	TGCGCCAGCAGTCCACGGGGACAGGGCATGAACACTGAAGCTTTCTTT	CASSPRGQGMNTEAFF
TRBJ2-7	NA	TRBD2	TRBV10-3	TGTGCCATCAGTCCTAGCGGGACCTACGGGCAGTACTTC	CAISPSGTYGQYF
TRBJ1-5	NA	NA	TRBV6-1	TGTGCCAGCACCCCCTCCGGCGACAATCAGCCCCAGCATTTT	CASTPSGDNQPQHF
TRBJ1-5	NA	NA	TRBV6-1	TGTGCCAGCAGTTCCTACAGGGTCCAGCCCCAGCATTTT	CASSSYRVQPQHF
TRBJ2-7	once	NA	TRBV28	TGTGCCAGCAGTCCGCAGGGAGGGGGCTCCTACGAGCAGTACTTC	CASSPQGGGSYEQYF
TRBJ1-1	NA	TRBD1	TRBV10-2	TGTGCCAGCAGTGGGTCGACAGGGTTGAACACTGAAGCTTTCTTT	CASSGSTGLNTEAFF
TRBJ2-7	NA	NA	TRBV21-1	TGTGCCAGCAGCAAAGTATGGGCCAGCTCCTACGAGCAGTACTTC	CASSKVWASSYEQYF
TRBJ1-2	few	NA	TRBV7-8	TGTGCCAGCAGCACCTATAAGGTCTATGGCTACACCTTC	CASSTYKVYGYTF
TRBJ1-2	NA	NA	TRBV25-1	TGTGCCAGCAGTGAATCCCAGAAGACCTATGGCTACACCTTC	CASSESQKTYGYTF
TRBJ1-2	NA	TRBD1	TRBV2	TGTGCCAGCCCACAGGGGGCCCTTGGCTACACCTTC	CASPQGALGYTF
TRBJ1-6	NA	NA	TRBV19	TGTGCCAGTAGTATCGGGGGTAATTCACCCCTCCACTTT	CASSIGGNSPLHF
TRBJ2-7	NA	TRBD2	TRBV5-1	TGCGCCAGCAGCTTGTTCTCTAGCGGGTCCTACGAGCAGTACTTC	CASSLFSSGSYEQYF
TRBJ2-7	NA	NA	TRBV7-6	TGTGCCAGCAGCCCAAGATATTGGCAGAGCTCCTACGAGCAGTACTTC	CASSPRYWQSSYEQYF
TRBJ2-3	NA	NA	TRBV21-1	TGTGCCACCCAGGGGGAGGGGCGCCGCACAGATACGCAGTATTTT	CATQGEGRRTDTQYF
TRBJ2-7	NA	NA	TRBV6-1	TGTGCCAGCAGCGCCCCCGAGGGCGAGCAGTACTTC	CASSAPEGEQYF
TRBJ1-1	NA	TRBD1	TRBV7-2	TGTGCCAGCAGCTTAGGGACAGGGGGCGGGGTCATGAACACTGAAGCTTTCTTT	CASSLGTGGGVMNTEAFF
TRBJ2-1	NA	NA	TRBV6-5	TGTGCCAGCAGATCGCAAGGCGATGAGCAGTTCTTC	CASRSQGDEQFF
TRBJ2-3	NA	TRBD2	TRBV7-6	TGTGCCAGCAGCTTCGGCCCAGCGGGAGGGCCAGATACGCAGTATTTT	CASSFGPAGGPDTQYF
TRBJ2-5	NA	NA	TRBV5-1	TGCGCCAGCAGCAAGCAATCGGGACCCTACCGTTACTTC	CASSKQSGPYRYF
TRBJ2-5	NA	NA	TRBV7-9	TGTGCCAGCAACCAGGACAGCCAAGAGACCCAGTACTTC	CASNQDSQETQYF
TRBJ2-1	NA	TRBD2	TRBV7-3	TGTGCCAGCAGCTCCGGACTAGCGGGAGGGCAGGATGAGCAGTTCTTC	CASSSGLAGGQDEQFF
TRBJ2-5	NA	NA	TRBV5-8	TGTGCCAGCAGCTTGGAAGGCCACATGTACCAAGAGACCCAGTACTTC	CASSLEGHMYQETQYF